A selection of T cell receptor beta chains follows, all from one sample in a study of cytomegalovirus exposure and HLA in healthy donors. Libraries were prepared by immunoSEQ multiplex PCR; TCRdb keeps only in-frame clonotypes and omits some of them. The sample includes some 200,000 clones. Sequencing was carried out using PBMCs. All receptors derive from a young man in good health and CMV-seronegative. The CDR3 runs from the conserved cysteine through the conserved F or W. D genes are given only for firm matches. Clone size is given for some rows only: seen once, a few or many times, or a class if the clone is expanded.

clone size	J gene	D gene	V gene	CDR3 protein	CDR3 DNA
.	TRBJ1-2	TRBD1	TRBV27	CASSLTGGVYGYTF	TGTGCCAGCAGTTTGACAGGGGGCGTCTATGGCTACACCTTC
.	TRBJ2-2	.	TRBV5-1	CASSVGGGAMRTGELFF	TGCGCCAGCAGCGTGGGAGGGGGGGCGATGAGAACCGGGGAGCTGTTTTTT
.	TRBJ2-7	TRBD2	TRBV6-5	CASSYSGGGSYEQYF	TGTGCCAGCAGTTACTCGGGGGGGGGCTCCTACGAGCAGTACTTC
medium-sized	TRBJ1-4	.	TRBV7-2	CASSLGGAGATNEKLFF	TGTGCCAGCAGCTTAGGTGGGGCCGGAGCAACTAATGAAAAACTGTTTTTT
.	TRBJ2-1	TRBD2	TRBV5-6	CASSFPGLADSYNEQFF	TGTGCCAGCAGCTTTCCGGGACTAGCGGACTCCTACAATGAGCAGTTCTTC
.	TRBJ1-2	.	TRBV7-2	CASSPRTVLIGYTF	TGTGCCAGCAGCCCGCGGACAGTTTTGATCGGCTACACCTTC
.	TRBJ2-2	.	TRBV7-9	CASSLASGAGELFF	TGTGCCAGCAGCTTAGCGTCGGGAGCCGGGGAGCTGTTTTTT
.	TRBJ2-5	.	TRBV11-3	CASSNRVNKETQYF	TGTGCCAGCAGCAACAGGGTAAACAAAGAGACCCAGTACTTC
.	TRBJ1-5	.	TRBV11-2	CASSLGQYSNQPQHF	TGTGCCAGCAGCTTAGGACAGTATAGCAATCAGCCCCAGCATTTT
.	TRBJ1-4	.	TRBV5-1	CASGAATNEKLFF	TGCGCCAGCGGGGCAGCAACTAATGAAAAACTGTTTTTT
.	TRBJ2-2	.	TRBV5-1	CASSIQTGELFF	TGCGCCAGCAGCATACAAACCGGGGAGCTGTTTTTT
.	TRBJ2-7	.	TRBV25-1	CASSEAGGIYEQYF	TGTGCCAGCAGTGAAGCAGGGGGGATCTACGAGCAGTACTTC
.	TRBJ1-5	TRBD1	TRBV4-1	CASSREPGQLSNQPQHF	TGCGCCAGCAGCCGAGAACCGGGACAGCTTAGCAATCAGCCCCAGCATTTT
.	TRBJ1-5	TRBD1	TRBV27	CASSLRDRNQPQHF	TGTGCCAGCAGTTTAAGGGACAGAAATCAGCCCCAGCATTTT
.	TRBJ2-3	TRBD2	TRBV28	CASTTSGTSGELVTQYF	TGTGCCAGCACCACCTCTGGGACTAGCGGGGAATTGGTTACGCAGTATTTT
.	TRBJ2-1	.	TRBV5-1	CASSMRGSKGMSEQFF	TGCGCCAGCAGCATGCGAGGGTCTAAGGGCATGAGTGAGCAGTTCTTC
.	TRBJ2-2	TRBD2	TRBV11-3	CASSLRGGPAGELFF	TGTGCCAGCAGTCTCCGGGGGGGCCCCGCCGGGGAGCTGTTTTTT
.	TRBJ2-6	.	TRBV5-1	CASSPGSGGANVLTF	TGCGCCAGCAGCCCCGGATCAGGAGGGGCCAACGTCCTGACTTTC
.	TRBJ2-5	.	TRBV27	CASSSGTGETQYF	TGTGCCAGCAGTTCTGGGACTGGGGAGACCCAGTACTTC
.	TRBJ2-7	TRBD1	TRBV6-6	CASSPDRDSYEQYF	TGTGCCAGCAGTCCGGACAGGGACTCCTACGAGCAGTACTTC
.	TRBJ2-6	.	TRBV7-3	CASSPPGFSGANVLTF	TGTGCCAGCAGCCCACCAGGATTCTCTGGGGCCAACGTCCTGACTTTC
.	TRBJ2-1	.	TRBV27	CASSHPGREPYNEQFF	TGTGCCAGCAGCCACCCAGGCAGGGAACCCTACAATGAGCAGTTCTTC
.	TRBJ2-1	.	TRBV6-6	CASRKIADSYNEQFF	TGTGCCAGCAGAAAAATAGCGGACTCCTACAATGAGCAGTTCTTC
.	TRBJ2-3	TRBD2	TRBV11-1	CASSMIAGLGTDTQYF	TGTGCCAGCAGCATGATAGCGGGGTTGGGGACAGATACGCAGTATTTT
.	TRBJ1-6	.	TRBV6-1	CASSRGNSPLHF	TGTGCCAGCTCTCGGGGTAATTCACCCCTCCACTTT
.	TRBJ2-7	.	TRBV4-1	CASSAAEGPYEQYF	TGCGCCAGCAGCGCTGCGGAGGGACCATACGAGCAGTACTTC
.	TRBJ2-5	TRBD1	TRBV5-1	CASSLTTGGEETQYF	TGCGCCAGCAGCTTGACGACAGGGGGCGAAGAGACCCAGTACTTC
.	TRBJ1-1	.	TRBV6-5	CASSYRGGDTEAFF	TGTGCCAGCAGTTACAGGGGTGGGGACACTGAAGCTTTCTTT
.	TRBJ1-1	.	TRBV7-8	CASSLAPEHTTEAFF	TGTGCCAGCAGCTTAGCTCCTGAGCATACCACTGAAGCTTTCTTT
.	TRBJ2-7	TRBD1	TRBV2	CASSWGQDSYEQYF	TGTGCCAGCAGTTGGGGACAGGACTCCTACGAGCAGTACTTC
.	TRBJ2-7	TRBD2	TRBV5-1	CASSSGLAYYEQYF	TGCGCCAGCAGCTCGGGACTAGCCTACTACGAGCAGTACTTC
.	TRBJ1-3	TRBD1	TRBV19	CASSAGTGFSGNTIYF	TGTGCCAGTAGTGCCGGGACAGGGTTCTCTGGAAACACCATATATTTT
.	TRBJ1-2	TRBD1	TRBV7-9	CASSPKRGQSRYGYTF	TGTGCCAGCAGCCCGAAAAGGGGACAGAGCAGATATGGCTACACCTTC
.	TRBJ2-2	TRBD1	TRBV6-5	CASSSDRGNGELFF	TGTGCCAGCAGTAGCGACAGGGGGAACGGGGAGCTGTTTTTT
.	TRBJ2-1	TRBD1	TRBV7-9	CASSAGRDSRPNEQFF	TGTGCCAGCAGCGCCGGCCGGGACAGCAGGCCCAATGAGCAGTTCTTC
.	TRBJ2-7	TRBD1	TRBV7-7	CASSQSPGQGPYEQYF	TGTGCCAGCAGCCAATCCCCGGGACAGGGCCCCTACGAGCAGTACTTC
.	TRBJ2-7	.	TRBV7-2	CASSSSGSPTYEQYF	TGTGCCAGCAGCTCCTCAGGGTCGCCAACCTACGAGCAGTACTTC
.	TRBJ2-1	.	TRBV19	CASSRAQNNEQFF	TGTGCCAGTAGTAGGGCACAGAACAATGAGCAGTTCTTC
.	TRBJ2-7	TRBD1	TRBV4-1	CASSHRQTGEFSYEQYF	TGCGCCAGCAGCCATAGACAAACAGGGGAATTCTCCTACGAGCAGTACTTC
.	TRBJ1-4	.	TRBV4-3	CASSPKPQGTNEKLFF	TGCGCCAGCAGCCCCAAACCCCAGGGGACTAATGAAAAACTGTTTTTT
.	TRBJ2-5	TRBD1	TRBV6-5	CASSYGTARETQYF	TGTGCCAGCAGTTATGGGACAGCTCGAGAGACCCAGTACTTC
.	TRBJ1-6	TRBD1	TRBV5-1	CASSLRTGPGDKPLHF	TGCGCCAGCAGCCTGCGGACAGGGCCCGGGGACAAGCCCCTCCACTTT
.	TRBJ2-7	TRBD1	TRBV6-5	CASIERTGTDEQYF	TGTGCCAGCATCGAACGGACAGGGACTGACGAGCAGTACTTC
.	TRBJ2-7	.	TRBV18	CASSPLRRTGNEQYF	TGTGCCAGCTCACCCCTAAGACGGACTGGGAACGAGCAGTACTTC
.	TRBJ2-7	TRBD1	TRBV19	CASSLGQGTGYEQYF	TGTGCCAGTAGTCTAGGACAGGGGACCGGATACGAGCAGTACTTC
.	TRBJ2-1	TRBD2	TRBV5-5	CASSSSPGLAGGGYNEQFF	TGTGCCAGCAGCTCATCGCCGGGACTAGCGGGAGGCGGCTACAATGAGCAGTTCTTC
.	TRBJ1-5	.	TRBV19	CASSPQRNQPQHF	TGTGCCAGTAGTCCGCAGCGTAATCAGCCCCAGCATTTT
.	TRBJ1-4	.	TRBV6-1	CASSEALAGNEKLFF	TGTGCCAGCAGTGAAGCATTGGCAGGGAATGAAAAACTGTTTTTT
.	TRBJ2-7	TRBD2	TRBV4-2	CASSQDRSGRTISYEQYF	TGTGCCAGCAGCCAAGACCGTAGCGGGAGGACGATCTCCTACGAGCAGTACTTC
.	TRBJ2-6	.	TRBV10-3	CAISESGTPLSGANVLTF	TGTGCCATCAGTGAGTCCGGGACACCCCTCTCTGGGGCCAACGTCCTGACTTTC
.	TRBJ2-7	.	TRBV5-1	CASSVRGTSTFYEQYF	TGCGCCAGCAGCGTCCGTGGGACTTCCACTTTCTACGAGCAGTACTTC